A single sample is the source of the 7 T cell receptor beta chains below, sequenced in a study of cytomegalovirus exposure and HLA in healthy donors. Produced via immunoSEQ multiplex PCR; TCRdb's table is partial and in-frame only. The table shows tens of thousands of clones, with 85% to 95% occurring only once. Sequenced: PBMCs. The receptors stem from a man in his late teens or twenties in good health and CMV-seropositive.

The chain employs TRBV4-3 and TRBJ1-5, with 9 bases fitting TRBD1. The CDR3 loop spans 17 amino acids. Germline lookup yields CDR1 LGHNA and CDR2 YSLEER. The ends lost 3 bases at V and 5 bases at J; junction bases unmatched: 11. CDR3: CASSQFPRGTGYQPQHF. CDR3 coding DNA: TGCGCCAGCAGCCAGTTCCCGAGGGGGACAGGGTATCAGCCCCAGCATTTT.

The chain uses TRBV19 and TRBJ1-6, with 7 bases lining up with TRBD1. After removal of 7 bases from V and 13 bases from J, the junction contained 7 bases not matched to a gene. Germline V gene data show CDR1 as LNHDA and CDR2 as SQIVND (reference sequence). This CDR3 is built from 12 residues. The CDR3 DNA sequence: TGTGCCAGTACCCCCGACAGGGTTCCCCTCCACTTT. This translates into CASTPDRVPLHF.

The chain recombines TRBV19 with TRBJ2-1, with 12 bases aligning to TRBD2. There are 15 residues in the CDR3. V trimming: 6 bases; J trimming: 8 bases; junction bases outside the gene matches: 8. From germline, CDR1 is LNHDA and CDR2 SQIVND (reference sequence). The chain's CDR3 is CASSFLAGGPYEQFF. The DNA for the CDR3 is TGTGCCAGTAGCTTCCTAGCGGGAGGGCCGTATGAGCAGTTCTTC.

The chain uses TRBV4-1 and TRBJ2-1; 11 bases align to TRBD2. V lost 1 base to trimming and J lost 2 bases; unmatched junction nucleotides: 4. This CDR3 spans 17 amino acids. The germline CDR1 and CDR2 sequences are MGHRA and YSYEKL. Here the CDR3 DNA reads TGCGCCAGCAGCCAAGTTAGCGGGGGGGTCGCCTACAATGAGCAGTTCTTC. As protein: CASSQVSGGVAYNEQFF.

V gene TRBV6-1 combines with J gene TRBJ2-2; 8 positions agree with TRBD1. Germline values: CDR1 MNHNS, CDR2 SASEGT. Trimming at V came to 3 bases and at J to 3 bases, leaving 9 bases not matched to a gene. The CDR3 is made up of 17 amino acids. The CDR3 region has the DNA TGTGCCAGCAGTGACCTGACAGGGGCAAAATACACCGGGGAGCTGTTTTTT. This gives the protein CASSDLTGAKYTGELFF.

The chain employs TRBV11-2 and TRBJ2-7; tentatively, D is TRBD2 (7 bases). The CDR3 extends over 14 amino acids. The ends were cut back, 5 bases at V and 3 bases at J, with 14 bases in the middle. Germline V gives CDR1 SGHAT, CDR2 FQNNGV. Here the CDR3 DNA reads TGTGCCAGCAGCACAGTGGGGGGGCTCTACGAGCAGTACTTC. Residues: CASSTVGGLYEQYF. The whole variable domain, filled in from reference TRBV11-2 and TRBJ2-7, reads EAGVAQSPRYKIIEKRQSVAFWCNPISGHATLYWYQQILGQGPKLLIQFQNNGVVDDSQLPKDRFSAERLKGVDSTLKIQPAKLEDSAVYLCASSTVGGLYEQYFGPGTRLTVT.

The gene calls are TRBV29-1 and TRBJ2-3; D may be TRBD1 (5 bases). Germline V gives CDR1 SQVTM, CDR2 ANQGSEA. There are 17 residues in the CDR3. V lost 1 base and J lost 0, with 17 bases in between. The CDR3 region is CSVEVWGAGSSTDTQYF. The CDR3 DNA is TGCAGCGTTGAAGTGTGGGGCGCAGGTTCTAGCACAGATACGCAGTATTTT.